What follows are 30 T cell receptor beta chains derived from one specimen sequenced in a study of blood T cell repertoires in COVID-19. Generated by immunoSEQ multiplex PCR, the TCRdb table keeps only in-frame clones and is missing some. The table lists some 290,000 clones, roughly 91% of them singletons. The sample comprised PBMCs or T cells enriched from blood (not recorded which). These receptors came from a woman under 40 who had recovered from COVID-19.

The rearrangement joins TRBV5-1 to TRBJ2-1; TRBD2 matches at 8 bases. Germline assignment: CDR1 SGHRS and CDR2 YFSETQ. The CDR3 totals 14 residues. The V gene end was trimmed by 2 bases and the J gene end by 6 bases; junction bases not matched to a gene: 4. CDR3 sequence reads: CASSFSGKANEQFF. The CDR3, as DNA: TGCGCCAGCAGCTTTAGCGGGAAGGCCAATGAGCAGTTCTTC.

The chain is built from TRBV14 and TRBJ2-1; 12 nucleotides match TRBD2. Trimming at V came to 1 base and at J to 4 bases, leaving 2 bases not matched to a gene. Germline lookup yields CDR1 SGHDN and CDR2 FVKESK. The CDR3 spans 16 residues. CDR3 loop: CASSQGTSGIYNEQFF. CDR3 bases: TGTGCCAGCAGCCAAGGGACTAGCGGGATATACAATGAGCAGTTCTTC.

The chain carries TRBV24-1 and TRBJ2-3; D possibly corresponds to TRBD1 (6 bases). CDR1 is KGHDR, CDR2 SFDVKD, per germline. Trimming left V 3 bases short and J 3 bases short, with 15 bases between. The CDR3 runs to 16 residues. DNA of the CDR3: TGTGCCACCAGTGATGCTTCAGGGGTGGGGACAGATACGCAGTATTTT. Protein sequence: CATSDASGVGTDTQYF.

On this clone: Compared with germline, one end of the junction differs, possibly owing to a read error. The gene calls are TRBV5-1 and TRBJ1-2, with D maybe TRBD1 (5 bases). Looked up from germline, CDR1 is SGHRS and CDR2 is YFSETQ. This CDR3 is 11 amino acids long. CDR3 DNA: TGCGCCAGCAGCTTGGGCGGGGGTCGGATCTTC. It codes for CASSLGGGRIF.

This clone showed up just a few times. V gene TRBV11-2 combines with J gene TRBJ2-7; 10 bases agree with TRBD2. Germline values: CDR1 SGHAT, CDR2 FQNNGV. V dropped 1 base and J dropped 3; count of bases not matched to a gene: 9. The CDR3 length is 17 residues. CDR3 in DNA: TGTGCCAGCAGCTTAGCTAGCGGGGGTGGGGCCCACTACGAGCAGTACTTC. Residues: CASSLASGGGAHYEQYF.

The chain couples TRBV10-3 to TRBJ2-7, with D uncertain. The CDR3 has 11 residues. Germline CDR1 is ENHRY and CDR2 is SYGVKD. V lost 4 bases and J lost 5, with 6 bases in between. The DNA for the CDR3 is TGTGCCATCAGTGGACGGGACGAGCAGTACTTC. Residues: CAISGRDEQYF.

The chain carries TRBV5-1 and TRBJ1-2; D is possibly TRBD1 (5 bases). Deletions cut 0 bases from V and 3 bases from J, with 9 bases between. The length of the CDR3 is 14 residues. Germline V lookup: CDR1 SGHRS, CDR2 YFSETQ. The CDR3 nucleotides are TGCGCCAGCAGCTTGGTGGGGCGCGACTATGGCTACACCTTC. Protein: CASSLVGRDYGYTF. Drawing the rest from reference TRBV5-1 and TRBJ1-2, the complete variable domain is KAGVTQTPRYLIKTRGQQVTLSCSPISGHRSVSWYQQTPGQGLQFLFEYFSETQRNKGNFPGRFSGRQFSNSRSEMNVSTLELGDSALYLCASSLVGRDYGYTFGSGTRLTVV.

This chain uses TRBV19 with TRBJ2-3, with TRBD2 as a possible D gene (5 bases). The CDR3 covers 15 residues. Germline values: CDR1 LNHDA, CDR2 SQIVND (reference sequence). V was cut by 4 bases and J by 4 bases, with 15 bases left in between. CDR3 in DNA: TGTGCCAGTAGTACCTTTCTAGCCGAGGCAGATACGCAGTATTTT. Its protein is CASSTFLAEADTQYF.

The rearrangement uses TRBV7-2 and TRBJ2-1, with TRBD2 matching over 13 bases. The V gene's germline CDR1 is SGHTA and CDR2 FQGNSA. The CDR3 sequence is 15 residues long. J lost 8 bases, V lost 3 bases, and 4 bases had no gene match. The CDR3 spells CASSLQGLAGDEQFF. The CDR3 region has the DNA TGTGCCAGCAGCTTGCAAGGACTAGCGGGAGATGAGCAGTTCTTC.

V is TRBV19 and J is TRBJ1-5; 7 bases match TRBD1. J gave up 3 bases and V 5 bases, and 10 bases lay outside the gene matches. CDR1 and CDR2 (germline): LNHDA, SQIVND (reference sequence). CDR3 length: 16 amino acids. CDR3 protein: CASSSRGNSNNQPQHF. In DNA form, the CDR3 reads TGTGCCAGTAGTTCCAGGGGGAACAGCAACAATCAGCCCCAGCATTTT.

V gene TRBV19 combines with J gene TRBJ1-5; D is unresolved. Trimming shortened V by 3 bases and J by 1 base, and 13 bases separated the two germline ends. Germline V lookup: CDR1 LNHDA, CDR2 SQIVND (reference sequence). CDR3 length: 16 residues. The CDR3: CASSIGSRGSNQPQHF. CDR3 nucleotide sequence: TGTGCCAGTAGTATTGGGTCCCGAGGAAGCAATCAGCCCCAGCATTTT.

Worth noting for this clone: The sample contains more than one DNA sequence encoding this CDR3. J is TRBJ2-3 and V is TRBV5-1, with 7 bases that match TRBD1. Germline CDR1 SGHRS, CDR2 YFSETQ. The CDR3 is 14 residues long. V lost 5 bases, J lost 0 bases, and 3 bases stayed unmatched. The CDR3 DNA reads as TGCGCCAGCAGTCCGGGACAGAGCACAGATACGCAGTATTTT. This gives the protein CASSPGQSTDTQYF.

The chain is built from TRBV5-5 and TRBJ2-5; weak D call: TRBD1 (6 bases). CDR1 SGHKS and CDR2 YYEKEE come from the germline V gene (reference sequence). The CDR3 totals 14 residues. The V end was cut by 4 bases, the J end by 4 bases, with 14 bases between. The CDR3 loop reads CASSGGPLGETQYF. The CDR3 nucleotides read TGTGCCAGCAGCGGGGGCCCATTGGGAGAGACCCAGTACTTC.

The chain recombines TRBV19 with TRBJ2-7, with a weak D call TRBD1 (6 bases). Germline lookup yields CDR1 LNHDA and CDR2 SQIVND (reference sequence). This CDR3 region has 15 residues. With 3 bases removed from V and 3 bases from J, the gap between germline ends came to 15 bases. In DNA form, the CDR3 reads TGTGCCAGTAGTATGATGGCAGGGGAGAGCTACGAGCAGTACTTC. Protein sequence: CASSMMAGESYEQYF.

The chain has TRBV2 and TRBJ2-3, with D unclear. V was cut by 7 bases and J by 6 bases, with 11 bases left in between. This CDR3 has 12 amino acids. The germline CDR1 and CDR2 sequences are SNHLY and FYNNEI. The CDR3 DNA follows: TGTGCCAGCACCCCCGTGACTGATACGCAGTATTTT. Its translation: CASTPVTDTQYF.

The DNA of the CDR3 is TGTGCCAGCAGCTGGGACACCTCCAACTATGGCTACACCTTC. This codes for CASSWDTSNYGYTF. The chain links TRBV7-6 to TRBJ1-2; TRBD1 might be the D (6 bases). The germline V and J ends were trimmed by 4 bases and 2 bases, with 11 bases remaining between them. Germline V gene sequence: CDR1 SGHVS, CDR2 FNYEAQ. CDR3 length: 14 residues.

The J gene is TRBJ2-3, the V gene TRBV10-3; no definite D call. The CDR3 runs 12 residues. The germline V and J ends were trimmed by 10 bases and 5 bases, with 13 bases remaining between them. Germline V gives CDR1 ENHRY, CDR2 SYGVKD. The CDR3 DNA follows: TGTGCCACGCAGGTGGCGCGAGATACGCAGTATTTT. Its translation: CATQVARDTQYF.

The genes are TRBV6-5 and TRBJ1-1; TRBD1 might be the D (5 bases). The V gene lost 7 bases and the J gene lost 4 bases, with 16 bases spanning the gap. CDR3 length: 14 amino acids. Per germline, CDR1 MNHEY and CDR2 SVGAGI. The CDR3 bases are TGTGCCAGCATCCGAGTTACGACAGTCACTGAAGCTTTCTTT. It encodes CASIRVTTVTEAFF.

This rearrangement joins TRBV10-1 to TRBJ2-7; 8 bases match TRBD1. The CDR3 sequence is 13 residues long. The J segment lost 4 bases and the V segment lost 10 bases, leaving 9 bases of the junction unmatched. Germline CDR1 reads WNHNN; CDR2 reads SYGVQD (reference sequence). The CDR3 here is CATNRGIGYEQYF. Written as DNA, the CDR3 is TGCGCCACAAACAGGGGGATAGGATACGAGCAGTACTTC.

The chain has TRBV2 and TRBJ1-1; D possibly corresponds to TRBD1 (5 bases). Germline V gene sequence: CDR1 SNHLY, CDR2 FYNNEI. V was pared by 6 bases and J by 1 base, with 9 bases between. This CDR3 is 13 amino acids long. This CDR3 reads CASSFQGNTEAFF. The DNA of the CDR3 is TGTGCCAGCAGCTTTCAGGGGAACACTGAAGCTTTCTTT.

The V and J genes are TRBV5-1 and TRBJ1-4; the D is unclear. V was cut by 0 bases and J by 5 bases, with 17 bases left in between. The germline V gene encodes CDR1 SGHRS and CDR2 YFSETQ. There are 17 residues in the CDR3. The CDR3 bases are TGCGCCAGCAGCTTGGCCCCCCCACGCGGCCTCAATGAAAAACTGTTTTTT. Translated, it gives CASSLAPPRGLNEKLFF. Drawing the rest from reference TRBV5-1 and TRBJ1-4, the complete variable domain is KAGVTQTPRYLIKTRGQQVTLSCSPISGHRSVSWYQQTPGQGLQFLFEYFSETQRNKGNFPGRFSGRQFSNSRSEMNVSTLELGDSALYLCASSLAPPRGLNEKLFFGSGTQLSVL.

The genes are TRBV27 and TRBJ1-2; maybe TRBD1 (5 bases). CDR3 size: 15 residues. Per the germline V gene, CDR1 is MNHEY and CDR2 is SMNVEV (reference sequence). The V and J ends lost 4 bases and 4 bases respectively, with 16 bases between them. The CDR3 nucleotides are TGTGCCAGCAGTTCAATGGTTTGGGGGGTCTATGGCTACACCTTC. Its protein product is CASSSMVWGVYGYTF.

This clone was observed once. This rearrangement joins TRBV7-9 to TRBJ1-5; TRBD1 agrees at 7 bases. This CDR3 is 15 amino acids long. With 5 bases clipped from V and 3 bases from J, the junction kept 7 bases outside the gene matches. Germline CDR1 SEHNR, CDR2 FQNEAQ (reference sequence). The CDR3 protein is CASSPTGEPNQPQHF. CDR3 DNA sequence: TGTGCCAGCAGCCCTACAGGGGAACCCAATCAGCCCCAGCATTTT.

This clone was counted once. CDR3: CASSGQGEVANEKLFF. Here the CDR3 DNA reads TGTGCCAGCAGCGGACAGGGCGAGGTTGCTAATGAAAAACTGTTTTTT. This chain connects TRBV7-9 to TRBJ1-4, with 8 bases that match TRBD1. Germline assignment: CDR1 SEHNR and CDR2 FQNEAQ (reference sequence). V gave up 5 bases and J gave up 3 bases; unmatched junction bases: 8. This CDR3 has 16 amino acids.

V gene TRBV5-1 combines with J gene TRBJ1-2; 9 bases fit TRBD1. The V gene end was trimmed by 4 bases and the J gene end by 8 bases; junction bases not matched to a gene: 12. Per germline, CDR1 SGHRS and CDR2 YFSETQ. This CDR3 region has 15 residues. CDR3 nucleotide sequence: TGCGCCAGCAGCCCAGACAGGGGGAGAATATACGGCTACACCTTC. Residues: CASSPDRGRIYGYTF.

The chain recombines TRBV27 with TRBJ2-1; D gene uncertain. Trimming pared 6 bases from V and 6 bases from J, leaving 15 bases between. Germline CDR1 is MNHEY and CDR2 is SMNVEV (reference sequence). The CDR3 consists of 14 residues. CDR3 nucleotide sequence: TGTGCCAGCAGGTACAGAGCTATGATCAATGAGCAGTTCTTC. Protein product: CASRYRAMINEQFF.

V is TRBV5-1 and J is TRBJ2-7; 7 bases are shared with TRBD1. Trimming removed 2 bases from V and 4 bases from J; junction bases left unmatched: 9. CDR1 is SGHRS, CDR2 YFSETQ, per germline. The CDR3 totals 15 residues. CDR3 nucleotide sequence: TGCGCCAGCAGCTTAGAACAGGGGTCTAAGTACGAGCAGTACTTC. Amino acid sequence: CASSLEQGSKYEQYF.

This clone has just one count. The V and J genes are TRBV6-4 and TRBJ2-5; 9 bases fit TRBD2. The J segment lost 5 bases and the V segment lost 7 bases, leaving 17 bases of the junction unmatched. CDR3 length: 17 residues. Germline CDR1 reads MRHNA; CDR2 reads SNTAGT. CDR3 in amino acids: CASTEDKTSGAAETQYF. The CDR3 bases are TGTGCCAGCACCGAAGATAAGACTAGCGGAGCTGCGGAGACCCAGTACTTC.

This clone showed up just once. V usage is TRBV27 and J usage is TRBJ1-1; TRBD1 is a possible D gene (5 bases). The V gene's germline CDR1 is MNHEY and CDR2 SMNVEV (reference sequence). The CDR3 extends over 12 amino acids. V gave up 6 bases and J gave up 4 bases, with 9 bases separating them. DNA of the CDR3: TGTGCCAGCAGCCCCGGGGGCACTGAAGCTTTCTTT. Translation: CASSPGGTEAFF.

The CDR3 bases are TGTGCCAGCAGCTTGGGGTCCAGCGGCTCCTACGAGCAGTACTTC. This encodes CASSLGSSGSYEQYF. The chain combines TRBV5-6 with TRBJ2-7, with a weak D call TRBD2 (5 bases). Germline assignment: CDR1 SGHDT and CDR2 YYEEEE. The CDR3 consists of 15 residues. Trimming removed 0 bases at V and 0 bases at J, with 10 bases between.